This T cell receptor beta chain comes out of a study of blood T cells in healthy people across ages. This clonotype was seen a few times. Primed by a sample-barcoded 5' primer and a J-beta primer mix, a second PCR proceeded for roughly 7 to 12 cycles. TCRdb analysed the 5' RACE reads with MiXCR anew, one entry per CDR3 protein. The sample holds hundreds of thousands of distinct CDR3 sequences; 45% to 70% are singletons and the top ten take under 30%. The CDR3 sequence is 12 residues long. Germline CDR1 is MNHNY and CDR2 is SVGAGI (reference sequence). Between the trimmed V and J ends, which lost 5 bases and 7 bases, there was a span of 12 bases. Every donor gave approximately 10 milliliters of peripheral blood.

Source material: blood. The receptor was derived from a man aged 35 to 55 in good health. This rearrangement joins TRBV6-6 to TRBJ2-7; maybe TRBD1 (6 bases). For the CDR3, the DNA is TGTGCCAGCAGTACAGGGATGAGGGAGCAGTACTTC. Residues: CASSTGMREQYF.